This T cell receptor (beta chain) came from a study of graft-versus-host responses after intestinal transplantation. Study context: Multivisceral, liver-intestinal, or isolated intestinal transplants were received by the recipients. Study observations and caveats: Allografts of patients with graft-donor T cell macrochimerism showed high graft-versus-host to host-versus-graft clone ratios. In recipient marrow, GvH clones were found, and some appeared first in ileum or blood.

In germline, CDR1 is SGHAT, CDR2 FQNNGV. With 1 base removed from V and 11 bases from J, the gap between germline ends came to 14 bases. CDR3 length: 13 residues. About this clone itself: Antigen specificity is unknown.

Sequenced by immunoSEQ multiplex PCR; TCRdb stores in-frame clones only, minus some. Of 15,000 to 19,000 clones in the sample, around two thirds were seen once. Intraepithelial lymphocytes and lamina propria lymphocytes were released through processing of graft tissue. The source was ileum tissue, collected 14 days after transplant. The chain employs TRBV11-2 and TRBJ1-1, with TRBD1 as a possible D gene (5 bases). The clonotype comes from a human patient who received an intestinal transplant, so some T cells may come from the graft donor. The CDR3: CASSLVFWDAAFF. The CDR3 nucleotides are TGTGCCAGCAGCTTAGTATTTTGGGACGCGGCTTTCTTT.